This T cell receptor beta chain originates from a study of response to subunit inactivated influenza vaccine. Broader study findings: Each seasonal flu vaccination may recruit only limited new T cells, authors suggested.

This CDR3 spans 15 amino acids. The ends were cut back, 1 base at V and 0 bases at J, with 6 bases in the middle. The V gene's germline CDR1 is KGHSH and CDR2 LQKENI. A note on this clonotype: The antigen remains undetermined.

MiXCR, applied by TCRdb to the RT-PCR reads, yields one record per CDR3 protein. The sample has more than 450,000 distinct CDR3 sequences; approximately 12% are singletons. The chain links TRBV18 to TRBJ2-2; D unresolved. The input for sequencing was PBMCs from blood, taken on the day of vaccination. This receptor was obtained from a man in his forties or fifties who received an inactivated influenza vaccine. The CDR3 here is CASSPQQTNTGELFF. Here the CDR3 DNA reads TGTGCCAGCTCACCACAACAGACGAACACCGGGGAGCTGTTTTTT.